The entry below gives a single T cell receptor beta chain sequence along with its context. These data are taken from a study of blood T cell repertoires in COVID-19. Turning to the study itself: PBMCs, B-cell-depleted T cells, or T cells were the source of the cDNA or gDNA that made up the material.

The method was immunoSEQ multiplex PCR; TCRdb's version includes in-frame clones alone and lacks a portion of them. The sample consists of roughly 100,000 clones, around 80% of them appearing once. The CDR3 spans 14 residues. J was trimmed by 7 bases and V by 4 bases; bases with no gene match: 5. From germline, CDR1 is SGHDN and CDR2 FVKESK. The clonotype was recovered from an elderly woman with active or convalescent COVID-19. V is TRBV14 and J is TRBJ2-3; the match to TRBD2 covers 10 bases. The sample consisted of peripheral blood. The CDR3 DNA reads TGTGCCAGCAGCCTAGCGGGGGGTTCGAATACGCAGTATTTT. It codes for CASSLAGGSNTQYF.